The T cell receptor (beta chain) described here comes from a study of shared clonotypes between healthy human individuals. Across the study: Per donor, CD8 memory used one plate, CD8 naive used two, CD4 memory used three and CD4 naive used three.

Terminally differentiated effector memory CD45RA+ cells were excluded by CCR7 positive selection of CD45RO-negative cells. Healthy HIV-negative adults with no recent acute infections or vaccinations were recruited as donors. Data came from immunoSEQ multiplex PCR; TCRdb stores just in-frame clones and leaves some out. Here the sample spans around 580,000 clones, 95% to 98% being singletons. The clonotype originates from a man aged 30 to 39 in good health. What was sequenced was naive CD8+ T cells sorted from blood.

The CDR3 protein is CASPGTSKPNEQFF. CDR3 sequence (DNA): TGCGCCAGCCCCGGGACTAGCAAACCAAATGAGCAGTTCTTC. This chain uses TRBV5-1 with TRBJ2-1; 9 bases line up with TRBD2. Germline V gene lookup returns CDR1 SGHRS and CDR2 YFSETQ. Trimming removed 7 bases from V and 7 bases from J; junction bases left unmatched: 9. This CDR3 is built from 14 residues.